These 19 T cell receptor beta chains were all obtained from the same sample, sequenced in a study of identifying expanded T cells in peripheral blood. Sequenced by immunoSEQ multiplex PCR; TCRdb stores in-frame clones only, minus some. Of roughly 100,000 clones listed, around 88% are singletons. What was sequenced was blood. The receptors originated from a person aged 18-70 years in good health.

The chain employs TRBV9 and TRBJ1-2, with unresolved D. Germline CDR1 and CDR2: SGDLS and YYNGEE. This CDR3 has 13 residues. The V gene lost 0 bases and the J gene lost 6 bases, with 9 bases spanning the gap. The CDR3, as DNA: TGTGCCAGCAGCGTAGACCGGGAGGATGGCTACACCTTC. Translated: CASSVDREDGYTF.

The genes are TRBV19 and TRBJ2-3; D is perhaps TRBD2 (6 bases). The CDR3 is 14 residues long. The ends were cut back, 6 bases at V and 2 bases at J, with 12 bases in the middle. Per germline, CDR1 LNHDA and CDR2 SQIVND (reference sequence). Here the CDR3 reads CASSRGTNTDTQYF. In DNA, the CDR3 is TGTGCCAGTAGCCGGGGGACCAACACAGATACGCAGTATTTT.

CDR3 coding DNA: TGTGCCACCAGCAGAGGACAGGGAACCTACGAGCAGTACTTC. Amino acid sequence: CATSRGQGTYEQYF. V usage is TRBV15 and J usage is TRBJ2-7; 7 nucleotides match TRBD1. Germline assignment: CDR1 LNHNV and CDR2 YYDKDF (reference sequence). V trimming: 1 base; J trimming: 2 bases; junction bases outside the gene matches: 2. CDR3 length: 14 amino acids.

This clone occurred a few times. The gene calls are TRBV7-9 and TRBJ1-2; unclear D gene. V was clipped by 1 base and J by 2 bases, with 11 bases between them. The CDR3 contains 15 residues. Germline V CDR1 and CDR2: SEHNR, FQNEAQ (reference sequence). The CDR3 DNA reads TGTGCCAGCAGCTTAGTCCAAACCGCGAACTATGGCTACACCTTC. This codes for CASSLVQTANYGYTF.

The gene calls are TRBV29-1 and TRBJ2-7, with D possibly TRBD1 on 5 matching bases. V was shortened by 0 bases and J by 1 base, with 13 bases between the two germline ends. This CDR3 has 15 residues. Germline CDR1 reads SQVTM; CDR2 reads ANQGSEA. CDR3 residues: CSVEDNRKGSYEQYF. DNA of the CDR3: TGCAGCGTTGAAGATAACAGGAAGGGATCCTACGAGCAGTACTTC.

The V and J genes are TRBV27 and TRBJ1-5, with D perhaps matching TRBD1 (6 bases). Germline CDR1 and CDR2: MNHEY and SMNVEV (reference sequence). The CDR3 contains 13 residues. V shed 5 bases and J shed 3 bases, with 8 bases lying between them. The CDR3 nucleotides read TGTGCCAGCAGTGACAGGTACAATCAGCCCCAGCATTTT. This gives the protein CASSDRYNQPQHF.

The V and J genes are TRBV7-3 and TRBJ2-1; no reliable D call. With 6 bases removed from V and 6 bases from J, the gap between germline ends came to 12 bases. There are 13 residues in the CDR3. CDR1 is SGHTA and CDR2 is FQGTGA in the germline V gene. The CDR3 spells CASSPFTINEQFF. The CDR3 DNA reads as TGTGCCAGCAGTCCTTTCACGATCAATGAGCAGTTCTTC.

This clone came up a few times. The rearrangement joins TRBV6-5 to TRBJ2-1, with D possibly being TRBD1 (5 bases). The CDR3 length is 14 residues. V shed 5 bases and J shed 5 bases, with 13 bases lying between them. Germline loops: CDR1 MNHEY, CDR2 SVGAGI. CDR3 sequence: CASSVQGANNEQFF. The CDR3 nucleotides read TGTGCCAGCAGTGTCCAGGGTGCCAACAATGAGCAGTTCTTC.

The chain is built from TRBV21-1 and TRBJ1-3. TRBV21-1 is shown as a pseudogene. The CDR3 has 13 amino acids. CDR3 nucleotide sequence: TGTGCCAGCAGCAAAGGAGTACGAAACACCATATATTTT. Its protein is CASSKGVRNTIYF.

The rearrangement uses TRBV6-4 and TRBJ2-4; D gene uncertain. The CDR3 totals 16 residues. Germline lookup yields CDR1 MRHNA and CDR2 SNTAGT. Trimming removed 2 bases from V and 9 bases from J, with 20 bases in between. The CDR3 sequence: CASSDVGRNKVSIQYF. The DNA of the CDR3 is TGTGCCAGCAGTGACGTAGGGCGGAATAAAGTAAGCATTCAGTACTTC.

The DNA for the CDR3 is TGTGCCAGCAGCCGGGAGGACTATGGCTACACCTTC. Encoded protein: CASSREDYGYTF. The gene calls are TRBV28 and TRBJ1-2; unclear D gene. This CDR3 comprises 12 residues. The V end was cut by 6 bases, the J end by 3 bases, with 8 bases between. CDR1 and CDR2 from the germline V gene are MDHEN and SYDVKM.

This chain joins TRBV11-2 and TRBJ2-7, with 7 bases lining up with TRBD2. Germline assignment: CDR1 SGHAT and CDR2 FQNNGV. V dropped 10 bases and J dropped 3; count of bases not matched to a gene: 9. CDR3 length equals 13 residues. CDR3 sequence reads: CATGLGVIYEQYF. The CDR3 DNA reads TGTGCCACCGGACTAGGGGTTATCTACGAGCAGTACTTC.

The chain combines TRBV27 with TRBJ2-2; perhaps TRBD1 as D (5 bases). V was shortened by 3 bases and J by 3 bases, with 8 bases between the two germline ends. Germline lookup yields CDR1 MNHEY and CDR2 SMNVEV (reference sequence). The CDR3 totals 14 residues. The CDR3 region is CASSFPGYTGELFF. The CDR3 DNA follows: TGTGCCAGCAGTTTCCCAGGGTACACCGGGGAGCTGTTTTTT.

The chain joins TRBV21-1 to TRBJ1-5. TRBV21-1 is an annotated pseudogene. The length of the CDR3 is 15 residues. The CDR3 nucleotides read TGTGCCAGCAGCAGAGGGGGGGGGAGCAATCAGCCCCAGCATTTT. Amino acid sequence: CASSRGGGSNQPQHF.

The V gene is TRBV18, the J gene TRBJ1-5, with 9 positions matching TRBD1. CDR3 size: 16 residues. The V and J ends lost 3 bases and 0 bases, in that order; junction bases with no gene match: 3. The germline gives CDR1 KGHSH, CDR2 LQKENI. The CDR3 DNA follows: TGTGCCAGCTCACCCTGGACAGGGGTTAGCAATCAGCCCCAGCATTTT. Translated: CASSPWTGVSNQPQHF.

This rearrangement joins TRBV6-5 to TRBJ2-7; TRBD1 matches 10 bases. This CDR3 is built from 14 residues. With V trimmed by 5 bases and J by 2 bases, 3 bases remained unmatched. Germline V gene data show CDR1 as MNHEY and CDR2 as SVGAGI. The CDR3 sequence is CASSGTGETYEQYF. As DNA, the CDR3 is TGTGCCAGCAGTGGGACAGGGGAAACCTACGAGCAGTACTTC.

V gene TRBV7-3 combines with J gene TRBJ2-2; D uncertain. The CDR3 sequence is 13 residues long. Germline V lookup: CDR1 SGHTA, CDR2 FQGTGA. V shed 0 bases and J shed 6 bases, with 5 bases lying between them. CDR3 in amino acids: CASSLTFAGELFF. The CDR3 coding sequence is TGTGCCAGCAGCTTAACGTTCGCCGGGGAGCTGTTTTTT. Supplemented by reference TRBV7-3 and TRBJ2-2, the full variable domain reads GAGVSQTPSNKVTEKGKYVELRCDPISGHTALYWYRQSLGQGPEFLIYFQGTGAADDSGLPNDRFFAVRPEGSVSTLKIQRTERGDSAVYLCASSLTFAGELFFGEGSRLTVL.

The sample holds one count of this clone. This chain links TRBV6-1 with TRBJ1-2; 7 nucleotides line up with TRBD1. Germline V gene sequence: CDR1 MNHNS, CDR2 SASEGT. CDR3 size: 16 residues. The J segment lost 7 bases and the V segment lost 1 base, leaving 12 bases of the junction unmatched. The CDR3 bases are TGTGCCAGCAGTGAAGTGGGACAGAGATCGTTGGGTGGCTACACCTTC. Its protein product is CASSEVGQRSLGGYTF.

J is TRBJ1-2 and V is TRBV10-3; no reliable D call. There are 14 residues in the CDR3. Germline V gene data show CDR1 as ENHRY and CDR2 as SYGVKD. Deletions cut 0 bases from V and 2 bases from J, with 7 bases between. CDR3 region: CAISESTNNYGYTF. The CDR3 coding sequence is TGTGCCATCAGTGAGTCTACAAACAACTATGGCTACACCTTC.